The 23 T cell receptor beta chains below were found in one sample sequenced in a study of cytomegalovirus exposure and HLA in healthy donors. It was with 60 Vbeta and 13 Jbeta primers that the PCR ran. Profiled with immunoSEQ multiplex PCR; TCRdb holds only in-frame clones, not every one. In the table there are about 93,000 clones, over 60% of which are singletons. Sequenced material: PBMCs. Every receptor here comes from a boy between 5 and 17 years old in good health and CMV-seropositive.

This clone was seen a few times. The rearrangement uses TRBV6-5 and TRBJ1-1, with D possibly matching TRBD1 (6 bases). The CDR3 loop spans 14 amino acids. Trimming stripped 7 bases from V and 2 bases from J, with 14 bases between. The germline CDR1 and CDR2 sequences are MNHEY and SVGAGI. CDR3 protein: CASTATGPNTEAFF. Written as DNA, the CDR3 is TGTGCCAGCACCGCTACAGGGCCTAACACTGAAGCTTTCTTT.

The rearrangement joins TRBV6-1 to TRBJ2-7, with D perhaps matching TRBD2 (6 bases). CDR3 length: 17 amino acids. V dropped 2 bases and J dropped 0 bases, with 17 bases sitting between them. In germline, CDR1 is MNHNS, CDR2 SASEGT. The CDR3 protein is CASSEPGLLTSSYEQYF. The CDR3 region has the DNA TGTGCCAGCAGTGAACCGGGACTGCTTACGAGCTCCTACGAGCAGTACTTC.

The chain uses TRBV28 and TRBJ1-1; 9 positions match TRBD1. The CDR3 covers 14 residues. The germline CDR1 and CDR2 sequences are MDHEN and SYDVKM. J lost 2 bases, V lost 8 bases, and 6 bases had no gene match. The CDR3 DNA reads TGTGCCAGCTGGGACAGGGACGGAAACACTGAAGCTTTCTTT. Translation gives CASWDRDGNTEAFF.

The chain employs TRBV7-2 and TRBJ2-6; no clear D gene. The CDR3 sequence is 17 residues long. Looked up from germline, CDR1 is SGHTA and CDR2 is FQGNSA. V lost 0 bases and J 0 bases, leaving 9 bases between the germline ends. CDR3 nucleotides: TGTGCCAGCAGCTTAGCGAAGCCGGTCTCTGGGGCCAACGTCCTGACTTTC. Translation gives CASSLAKPVSGANVLTF.

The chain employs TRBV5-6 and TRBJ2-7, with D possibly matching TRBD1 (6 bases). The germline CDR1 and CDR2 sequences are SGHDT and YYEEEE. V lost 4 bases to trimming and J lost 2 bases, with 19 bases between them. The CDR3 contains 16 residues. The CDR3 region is CASSPGVGAYPYEQYF. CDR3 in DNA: TGTGCCAGCAGCCCCGGCGTGGGGGCCTACCCCTACGAGCAGTACTTC.

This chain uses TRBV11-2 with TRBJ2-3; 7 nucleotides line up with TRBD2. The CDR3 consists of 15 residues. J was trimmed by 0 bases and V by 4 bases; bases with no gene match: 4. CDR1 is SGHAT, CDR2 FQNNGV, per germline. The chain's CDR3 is CASSSGGGSTDTQYF. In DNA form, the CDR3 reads TGTGCCAGCAGCTCGGGAGGCGGAAGCACAGATACGCAGTATTTT.

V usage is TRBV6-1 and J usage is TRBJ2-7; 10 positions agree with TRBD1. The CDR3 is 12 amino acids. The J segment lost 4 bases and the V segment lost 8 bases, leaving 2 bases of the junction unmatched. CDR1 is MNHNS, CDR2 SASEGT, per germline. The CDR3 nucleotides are TGTGCCAGCCGGGACAGGGGATACGAGCAGTACTTC. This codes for CASRDRGYEQYF.

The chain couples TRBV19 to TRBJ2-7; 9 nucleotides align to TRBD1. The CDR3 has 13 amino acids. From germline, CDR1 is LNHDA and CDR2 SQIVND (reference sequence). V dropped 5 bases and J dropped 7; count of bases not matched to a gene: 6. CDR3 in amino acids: CASSRTGVREQYF. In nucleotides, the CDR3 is TGTGCCAGTAGTCGGACAGGGGTTCGGGAGCAGTACTTC.

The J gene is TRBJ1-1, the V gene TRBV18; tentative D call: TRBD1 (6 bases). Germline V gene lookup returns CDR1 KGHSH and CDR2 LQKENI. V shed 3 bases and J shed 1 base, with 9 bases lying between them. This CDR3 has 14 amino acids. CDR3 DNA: TGTGCCAGCTCACCGCGGACAGCGAACACTGAAGCTTTCTTT. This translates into CASSPRTANTEAFF.

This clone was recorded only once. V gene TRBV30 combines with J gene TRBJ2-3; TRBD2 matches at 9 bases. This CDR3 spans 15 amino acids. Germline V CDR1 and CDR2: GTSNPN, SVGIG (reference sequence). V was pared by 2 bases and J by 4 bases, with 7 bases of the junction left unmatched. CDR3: CAWSFSGSAADTQYF. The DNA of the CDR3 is TGTGCCTGGAGTTTTAGCGGGAGTGCGGCAGATACGCAGTATTTT.

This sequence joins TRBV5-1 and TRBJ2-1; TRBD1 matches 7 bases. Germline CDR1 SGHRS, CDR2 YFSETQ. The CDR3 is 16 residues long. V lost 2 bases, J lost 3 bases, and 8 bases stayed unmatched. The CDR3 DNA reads TGCGCCAGCAGCTTTACAGGGGAGATGGACTACAATGAGCAGTTCTTC. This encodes CASSFTGEMDYNEQFF.

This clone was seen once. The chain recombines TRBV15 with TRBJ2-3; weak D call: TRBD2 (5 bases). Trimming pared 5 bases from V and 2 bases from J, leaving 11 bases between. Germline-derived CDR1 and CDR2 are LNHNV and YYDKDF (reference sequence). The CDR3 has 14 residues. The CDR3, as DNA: TGTGCCACCAGCGTTGGAGGCCTCACAGATACGCAGTATTTT. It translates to CATSVGGLTDTQYF.

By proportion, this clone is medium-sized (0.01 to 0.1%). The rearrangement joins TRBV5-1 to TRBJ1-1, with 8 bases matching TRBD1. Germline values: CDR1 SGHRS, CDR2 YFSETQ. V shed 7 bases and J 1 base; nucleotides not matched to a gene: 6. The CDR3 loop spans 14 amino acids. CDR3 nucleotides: TGCGCCAGCGCTGCCGGGACAGGGAACACTGAAGCTTTCTTT. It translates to CASAAGTGNTEAFF. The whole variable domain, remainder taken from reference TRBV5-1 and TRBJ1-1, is KAGVTQTPRYLIKTRGQQVTLSCSPISGHRSVSWYQQTPGQGLQFLFEYFSETQRNKGNFPGRFSGRQFSNSRSEMNVSTLELGDSALYLCASAAGTGNTEAFFGQGTRLTVV.

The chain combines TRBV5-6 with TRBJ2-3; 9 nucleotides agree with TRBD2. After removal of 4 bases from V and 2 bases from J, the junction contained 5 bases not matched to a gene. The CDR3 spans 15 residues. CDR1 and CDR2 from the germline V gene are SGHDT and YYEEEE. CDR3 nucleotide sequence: TGTGCCAGCAGCCCAGCGGGAGGCTACACAGATACGCAGTATTTT. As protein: CASSPAGGYTDTQYF.

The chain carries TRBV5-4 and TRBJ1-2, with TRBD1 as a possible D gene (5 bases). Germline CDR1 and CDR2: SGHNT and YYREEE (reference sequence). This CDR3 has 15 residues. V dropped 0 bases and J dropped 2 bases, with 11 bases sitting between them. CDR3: CASSLDTGRNYGYTF. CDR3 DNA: TGTGCCAGCAGCTTGGATACAGGCAGAAACTATGGCTACACCTTC.

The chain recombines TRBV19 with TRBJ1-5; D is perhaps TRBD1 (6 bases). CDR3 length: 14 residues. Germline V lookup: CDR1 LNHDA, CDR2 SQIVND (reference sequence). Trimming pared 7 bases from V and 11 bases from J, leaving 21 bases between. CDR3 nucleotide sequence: TGTGCCAGTACCTTCACAGGGCCTCAGGGGACCCAGCATTTT. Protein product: CASTFTGPQGTQHF.

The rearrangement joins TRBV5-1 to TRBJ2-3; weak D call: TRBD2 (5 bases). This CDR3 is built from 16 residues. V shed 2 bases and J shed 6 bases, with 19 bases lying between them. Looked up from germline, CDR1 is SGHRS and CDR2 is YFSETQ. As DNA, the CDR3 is TGCGCCAGCAGCTTAAATGACCGGGCGGGTTCGGATACGCAGTATTTT. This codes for CASSLNDRAGSDTQYF.

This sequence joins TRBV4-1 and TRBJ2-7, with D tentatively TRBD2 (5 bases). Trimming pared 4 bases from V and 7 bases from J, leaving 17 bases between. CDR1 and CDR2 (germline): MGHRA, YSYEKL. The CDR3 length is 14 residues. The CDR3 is CASSPIWRSFEQYF. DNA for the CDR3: TGCGCCAGCAGCCCAATATGGAGGTCTTTTGAGCAGTACTTC.

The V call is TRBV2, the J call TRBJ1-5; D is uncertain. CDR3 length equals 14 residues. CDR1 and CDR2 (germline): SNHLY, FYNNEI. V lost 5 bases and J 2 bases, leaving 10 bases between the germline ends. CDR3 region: CASSPSTGNQPQHF. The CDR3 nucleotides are TGTGCCAGCAGTCCCAGTACCGGCAATCAGCCCCAGCATTTT.

The CDR3 loop reads CAWSPGLRYTYEQYF. In DNA form, the CDR3 reads TGTGCCTGGAGTCCTGGGCTACGTTACACATACGAGCAGTACTTC. V is TRBV30 and J is TRBJ2-7, with no clear D. Trimming stripped 2 bases from V and 4 bases from J, with 18 bases between. Looked up from germline, CDR1 is GTSNPN and CDR2 is SVGIG (reference sequence). The CDR3 sequence is 15 residues long.

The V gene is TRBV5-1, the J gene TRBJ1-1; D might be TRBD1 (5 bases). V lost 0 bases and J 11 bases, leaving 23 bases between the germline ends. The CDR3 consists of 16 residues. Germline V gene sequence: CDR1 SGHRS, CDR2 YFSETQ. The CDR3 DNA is TGCGCCAGCAGCTTGGCCTGGAGGGACGCCGGAGGGTGGGCTTTCTTT. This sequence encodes CASSLAWRDAGGWAFF.

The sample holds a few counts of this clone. The CDR3 coding sequence is TGTGCCAGCAGCGAACGGACAAAAGAGACCCAGTACTTC. This sequence encodes CASSERTKETQYF. The rearrangement joins TRBV27 to TRBJ2-5; perhaps TRBD1 as D (5 bases). This CDR3 contains 13 residues. V lost 6 bases to trimming and J lost 3 bases, with 11 bases between them. Germline V gene sequence: CDR1 MNHEY, CDR2 SMNVEV (reference sequence).

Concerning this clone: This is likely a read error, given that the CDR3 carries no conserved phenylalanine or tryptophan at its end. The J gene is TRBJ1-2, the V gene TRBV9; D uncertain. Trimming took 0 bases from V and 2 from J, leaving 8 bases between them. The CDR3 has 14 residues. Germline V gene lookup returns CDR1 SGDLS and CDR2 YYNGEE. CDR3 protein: CASSVGDSNYGYTL. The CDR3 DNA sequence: TGTGCCAGCAGCGTAGGAGACTCCAACTATGGCTACACCCTC.